The entry below describes one T cell receptor beta chain. This specimen belongs to a study of control samples from healthy donors and cancer patients. The assay was immunoSEQ multiplex PCR, and TCRdb's table has in-frame clones only and misses some. This table holds about 160,000 clones, 95% to 96% found once. CDR3 length equals 16 residues. The specimen sequenced was blood. The rearrangement links TRBV21-1 to TRBJ2-1; TRBD2 reflects the table's D call only, with no check against the DNA. TRBV21-1 is listed as a pseudogene. This clonotype originated in a woman in her thirties in good health. The CDR3 region is CASSQYPVGGPNEQFF. The CDR3 coding sequence is TGTGCCAGCAGTCAATATCCGGTGGGGGGACCTAATGAGCAGTTCTTC.